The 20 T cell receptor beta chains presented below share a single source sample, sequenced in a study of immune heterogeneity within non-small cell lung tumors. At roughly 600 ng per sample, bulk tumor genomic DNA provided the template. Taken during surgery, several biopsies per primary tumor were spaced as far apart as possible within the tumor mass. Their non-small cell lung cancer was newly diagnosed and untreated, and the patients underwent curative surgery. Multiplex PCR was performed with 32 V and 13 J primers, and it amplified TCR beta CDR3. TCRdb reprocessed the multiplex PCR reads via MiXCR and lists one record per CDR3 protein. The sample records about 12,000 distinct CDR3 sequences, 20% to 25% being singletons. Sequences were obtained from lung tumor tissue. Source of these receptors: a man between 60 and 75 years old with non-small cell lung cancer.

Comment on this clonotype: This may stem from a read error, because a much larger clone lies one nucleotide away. The CDR3 loop reads CASIQDPTGFFGYTF. DNA for the CDR3: TGCGCCAGCATCCAAGACCCGACAGGGTTTTTCGGCTACACCTTC. V and J are TRBV4-1 and TRBJ1-2, with TRBD1 matching over 7 bases. The germline CDR1 and CDR2 sequences are MGHRA and YSYEKL. This CDR3 is built from 15 residues.

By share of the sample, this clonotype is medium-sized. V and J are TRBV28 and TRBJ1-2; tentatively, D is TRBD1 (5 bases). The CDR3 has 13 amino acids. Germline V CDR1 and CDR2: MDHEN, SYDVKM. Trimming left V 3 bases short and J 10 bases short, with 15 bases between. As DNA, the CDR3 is TGTGCCAGCAGTTTCGGGACGAAAGGAGACTACACCTTC. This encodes CASSFGTKGDYTF.

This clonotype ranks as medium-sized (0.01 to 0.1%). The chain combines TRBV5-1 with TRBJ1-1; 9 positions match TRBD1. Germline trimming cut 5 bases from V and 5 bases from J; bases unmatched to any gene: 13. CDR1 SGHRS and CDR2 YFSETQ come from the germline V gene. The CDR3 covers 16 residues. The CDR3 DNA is TGCGCCAGCAGAGAAGATGGAACAGGGGGCCGGACTGAAGCTTTCTTT. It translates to CASREDGTGGRTEAFF.

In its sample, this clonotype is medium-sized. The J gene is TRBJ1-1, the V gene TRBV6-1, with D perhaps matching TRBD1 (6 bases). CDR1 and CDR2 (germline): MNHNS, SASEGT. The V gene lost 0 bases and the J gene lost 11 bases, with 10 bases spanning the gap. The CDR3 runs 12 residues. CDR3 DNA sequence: TGTGCCAGCAGTGAAGCCCCAGGGGATGCTTTCTTT. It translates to CASSEAPGDAFF.

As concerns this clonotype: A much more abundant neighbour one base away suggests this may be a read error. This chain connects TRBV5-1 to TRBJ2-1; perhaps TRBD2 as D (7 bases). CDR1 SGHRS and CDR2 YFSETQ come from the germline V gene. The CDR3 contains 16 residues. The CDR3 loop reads CASSLVGGHSSNGQFF. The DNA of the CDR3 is TGCGCCAGCAGCTTGGTCGGGGGGCACTCGAGCAATGGGCAGTTCTTC.

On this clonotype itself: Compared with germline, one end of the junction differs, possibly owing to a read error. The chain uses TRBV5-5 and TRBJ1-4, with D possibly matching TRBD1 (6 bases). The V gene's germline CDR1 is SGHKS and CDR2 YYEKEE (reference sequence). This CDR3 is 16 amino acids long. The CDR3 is CASSLVPRGTNEKLLF. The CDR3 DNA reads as TGTGCCAGCAGCTTGGTTCCGAGGGGGACTAATGAAAAACTGCTTTTT.

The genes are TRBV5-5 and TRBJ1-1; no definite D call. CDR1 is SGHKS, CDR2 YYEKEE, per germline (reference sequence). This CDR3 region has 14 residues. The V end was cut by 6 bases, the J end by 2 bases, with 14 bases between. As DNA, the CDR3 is TGTGCCAGCACCCGAGAGGGTGGCAACACTGAAGCTTTCTTT. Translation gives CASTREGGNTEAFF.

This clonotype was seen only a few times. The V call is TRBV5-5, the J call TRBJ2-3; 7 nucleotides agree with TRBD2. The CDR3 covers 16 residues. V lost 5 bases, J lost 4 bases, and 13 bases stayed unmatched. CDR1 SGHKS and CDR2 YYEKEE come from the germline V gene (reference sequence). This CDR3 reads CASRLYLGLGPDTQYF. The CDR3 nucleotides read TGTGCCAGCAGACTTTACTTAGGACTAGGGCCAGATACGCAGTATTTT.

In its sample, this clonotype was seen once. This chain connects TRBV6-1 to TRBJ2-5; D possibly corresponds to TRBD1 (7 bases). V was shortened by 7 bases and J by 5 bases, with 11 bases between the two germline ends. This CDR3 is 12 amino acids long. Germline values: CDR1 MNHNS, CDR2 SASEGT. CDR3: CASTPGGETQYF. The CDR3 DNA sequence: TGTGCCAGCACTCCAGGGGGGGAGACCCAGTACTTC.

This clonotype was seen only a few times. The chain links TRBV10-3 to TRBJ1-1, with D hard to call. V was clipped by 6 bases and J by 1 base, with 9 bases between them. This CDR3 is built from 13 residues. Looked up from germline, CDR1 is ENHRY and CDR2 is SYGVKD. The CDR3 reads CAIRFVENTEAFF. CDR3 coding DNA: TGTGCCATCAGGTTTGTGGAGAACACTGAAGCTTTCTTT.

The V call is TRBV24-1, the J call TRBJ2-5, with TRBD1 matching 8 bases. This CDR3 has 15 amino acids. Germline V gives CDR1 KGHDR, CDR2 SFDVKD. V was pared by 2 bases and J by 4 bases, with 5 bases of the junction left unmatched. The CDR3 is CATSDSGQGRETQYF. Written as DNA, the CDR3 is TGTGCCACCAGTGATTCTGGACAGGGAAGAGAGACCCAGTACTTC.

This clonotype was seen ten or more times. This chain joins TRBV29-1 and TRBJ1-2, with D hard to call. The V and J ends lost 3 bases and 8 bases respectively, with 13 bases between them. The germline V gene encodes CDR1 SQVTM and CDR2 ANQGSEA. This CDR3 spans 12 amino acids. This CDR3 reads CSVDSGFGGYTF. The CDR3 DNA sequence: TGCAGCGTTGACTCGGGCTTTGGCGGCTACACCTTC. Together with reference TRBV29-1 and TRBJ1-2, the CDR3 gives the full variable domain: SAVISQKPSRDICQRGTSLTIQCQVDSQVTMMFWYRQQPGQSLTLIATANQGSEATYESGFVIDKFPISRPNLTFSTLTVSNMSPEDSSIYLCSVDSGFGGYTFGSGTRLTVV.

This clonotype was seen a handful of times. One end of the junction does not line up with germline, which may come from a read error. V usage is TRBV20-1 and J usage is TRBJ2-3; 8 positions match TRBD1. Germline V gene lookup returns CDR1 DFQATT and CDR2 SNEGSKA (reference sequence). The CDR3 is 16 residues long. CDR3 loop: CSARGRGLYRTDTQYF. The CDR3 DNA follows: TGCAGTGCTAGGGGCAGGGGGCTTTATCGCACGGATACGCAGTATTTT.

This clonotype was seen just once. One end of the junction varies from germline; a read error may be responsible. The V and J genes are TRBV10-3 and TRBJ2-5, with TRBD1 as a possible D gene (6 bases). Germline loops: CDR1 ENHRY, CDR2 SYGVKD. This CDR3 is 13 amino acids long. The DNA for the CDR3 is TGTGCCGGAAGGACGGACAGAGAAGAGACCGAGTACTTC. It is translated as CAGRTDREETEYF.

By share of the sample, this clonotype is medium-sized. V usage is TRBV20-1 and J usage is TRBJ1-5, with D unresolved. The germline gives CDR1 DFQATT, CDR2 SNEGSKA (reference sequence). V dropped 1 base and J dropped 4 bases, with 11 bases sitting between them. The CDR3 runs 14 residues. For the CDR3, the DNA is TGCAGTGCTAGAGCGGCTGGAGGGAATCAGCCCCAGCATTTT. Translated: CSARAAGGNQPQHF.

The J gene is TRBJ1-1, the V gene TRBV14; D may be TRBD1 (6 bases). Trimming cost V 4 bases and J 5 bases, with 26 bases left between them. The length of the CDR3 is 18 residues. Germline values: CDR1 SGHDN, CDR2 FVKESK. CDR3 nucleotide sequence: TGTGCCAGCAGCCCCCTTGGTATCCCCGGGGGGCGAAGGACTGAAGCTTTCTTT. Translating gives CASSPLGIPGGRRTEAFF.

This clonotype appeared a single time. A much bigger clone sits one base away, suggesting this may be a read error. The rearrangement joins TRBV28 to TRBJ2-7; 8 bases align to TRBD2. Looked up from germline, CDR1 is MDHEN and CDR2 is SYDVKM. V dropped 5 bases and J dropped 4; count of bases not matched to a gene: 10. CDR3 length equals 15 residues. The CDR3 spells CASSPPGGECYEQYF. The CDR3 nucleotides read TGTGCCAGCAGTCCCCCGGGGGGGGAGTGTTACGAGCAGTACTTC. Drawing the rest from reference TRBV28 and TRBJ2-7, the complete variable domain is DVKVTQSSRYLVKRTGEKVFLECVQDMDHENMFWYRQDPGLGLRLIYFSYDVKMKEKGDIPEGYSVSREKKERFSLILESASTNQTSMYLCASSPPGGECYEQYFGPGTRLTVT.

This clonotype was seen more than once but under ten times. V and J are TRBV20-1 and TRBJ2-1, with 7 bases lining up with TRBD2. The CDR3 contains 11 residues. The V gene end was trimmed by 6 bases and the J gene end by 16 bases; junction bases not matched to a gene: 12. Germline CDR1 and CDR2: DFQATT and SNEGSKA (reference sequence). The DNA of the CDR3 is TGCAGTGCCAATGTGGCGGGAGAGGGCTTCTTC. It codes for CSANVAGEGFF.

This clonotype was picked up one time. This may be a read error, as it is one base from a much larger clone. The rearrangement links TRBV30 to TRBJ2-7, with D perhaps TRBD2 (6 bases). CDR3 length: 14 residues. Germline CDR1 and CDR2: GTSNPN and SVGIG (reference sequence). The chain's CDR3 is CAWSSIAVTYDQYF. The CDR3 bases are TGTGCCTGGAGTTCCATAGCGGTAACCTACGATCAGTACTTC.

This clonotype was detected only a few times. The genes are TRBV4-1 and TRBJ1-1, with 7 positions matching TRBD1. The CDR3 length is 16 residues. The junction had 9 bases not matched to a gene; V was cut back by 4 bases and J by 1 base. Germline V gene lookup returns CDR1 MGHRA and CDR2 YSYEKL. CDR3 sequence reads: CASSLLQGSPNTEAFF. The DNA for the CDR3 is TGCGCCAGCAGCCTCCTACAGGGGTCCCCGAACACTGAAGCTTTCTTT.